Listed below are T cell receptor beta chains from one sample, sequenced in a study of blood T cell repertoires in COVID-19. Here immunoSEQ multiplex PCR was the method, and the copy in TCRdb shows in-frame clones only, minus some. The table lists 200,000 to 250,000 clones, approximately 85% of them singletons, with approximately 9.6% in the top ten. The sample taken for sequencing was PBMCs or T cells enriched from blood (not recorded which). These receptors all stem from a woman aged 50 to 65 with acute COVID-19. Each CDR3 is given with its conserved first and last residue. Each record gives: D gene, clone size, V gene, J gene, CDR3 DNA, CDR3 protein. D genes are given only for firm matches. Part of the rows lack a size; the others show once, few, many or a class for expanded clones.

d_call: TRBD1
clone_size: once
v_call: TRBV19
j_call: TRBJ2-5
cdr3_nt: TGTGCCAGTAGTACTTCCGGGACAGGGGCTTTGCAGACCCAGTACTTC
cdr3_aa: CASSTSGTGALQTQYF

d_call: TRBD1
clone_size: few
v_call: TRBV19
j_call: TRBJ2-5
cdr3_nt: TGTGCCAGCGCCACTACAGGGGGCTGGGAGACCCAGTACTTC
cdr3_aa: CASATTGGWETQYF

d_call: TRBD1
clone_size: once
v_call: TRBV5-6
j_call: TRBJ1-5
cdr3_nt: TGTGCCAGCAGCTCATTTAGGGGGCCCGGCAATCAGCCCCAGCATTTT
cdr3_aa: CASSSFRGPGNQPQHF

d_call: .
clone_size: .
v_call: TRBV7-2
j_call: TRBJ2-7
cdr3_nt: TGTGCCAGCAGCTTAGGGGGGACAGTCGGGGGCACCTACGAGCAGTACTTC
cdr3_aa: CASSLGGTVGGTYEQYF

d_call: .
clone_size: .
v_call: TRBV25-1
j_call: TRBJ1-2
cdr3_nt: TGTGCCAGCAGTGAATGGGGGCAGGCCCTTAACTATGGCTACACCTTC
cdr3_aa: CASSEWGQALNYGYTF

d_call: .
clone_size: .
v_call: TRBV27
j_call: TRBJ1-6
cdr3_nt: TGTGCCAGCAGTTTGGCGACAAGTTCACCCCTCCACTTT
cdr3_aa: CASSLATSSPLHF

d_call: TRBD1
clone_size: .
v_call: TRBV14
j_call: TRBJ2-7
cdr3_nt: TGTGCCAGCAGCCCGTTCCGGACAGGGATTTACGAGCAGTACTTC
cdr3_aa: CASSPFRTGIYEQYF

d_call: TRBD1
clone_size: .
v_call: TRBV5-1
j_call: TRBJ1-2
cdr3_nt: TGCGCCAGCAGCTTCGGACAGGGTTATGGCTACACCTTC
cdr3_aa: CASSFGQGYGYTF

d_call: .
clone_size: .
v_call: TRBV9
j_call: TRBJ1-1
cdr3_nt: TGTGCCAGCAGCGTAGCGGCAGGGCTGAACACTGAAGCTTTCTTT
cdr3_aa: CASSVAAGLNTEAFF

d_call: TRBD1
clone_size: .
v_call: TRBV5-1
j_call: TRBJ1-4
cdr3_nt: TGCGCCAGCAGCCCCGGGACAGGGGAGGAAAAACTGTTTTTT
cdr3_aa: CASSPGTGEEKLFF

d_call: .
clone_size: .
v_call: TRBV30
j_call: TRBJ2-7
cdr3_nt: TGTGCCTGGGACAGCCTTTTCGGGGGCTACGAGCAGTACTTC
cdr3_aa: CAWDSLFGGYEQYF

d_call: TRBD1
clone_size: .
v_call: TRBV5-1
j_call: TRBJ1-4
cdr3_nt: TGCGCCAGCAGCCCCCTAAACAGGGGTAATGAAAAACTGTTTTTT
cdr3_aa: CASSPLNRGNEKLFF

d_call: TRBD2
clone_size: .
v_call: TRBV7-2
j_call: TRBJ2-3
cdr3_nt: TGTGCCAGCAGCCTTAGACTAGCGGGGGCCCGCACAGATACGCAGTATTTT
cdr3_aa: CASSLRLAGARTDTQYF

d_call: TRBD2
clone_size: .
v_call: TRBV2
j_call: TRBJ2-2
cdr3_nt: TGTGCCAGCCGGGGGGGCCGTAACACCGGGGAGCTGTTTTTT
cdr3_aa: CASRGGRNTGELFF

d_call: .
clone_size: .
v_call: TRBV9
j_call: TRBJ1-2
cdr3_nt: TGTGCCAGCAGCGTGAGTGCTAACTATGGCTACACCTTC
cdr3_aa: CASSVSANYGYTF

d_call: TRBD1
clone_size: .
v_call: TRBV10-1
j_call: TRBJ2-7
cdr3_nt: TGCGCCAGCAGTGAGGGGGGACAGGGGAGCTACGAGCAGTACTTC
cdr3_aa: CASSEGGQGSYEQYF

d_call: .
clone_size: .
v_call: TRBV27
j_call: TRBJ1-4
cdr3_nt: TGTGCCAGCAGTTCCGTGAGGAATGAAAAACTGTTTTTT
cdr3_aa: CASSSVRNEKLFF

d_call: .
clone_size: .
v_call: TRBV18
j_call: TRBJ1-5
cdr3_nt: TGTGCCAGCTCATCGGGACAAACTAATCAGCCCCAGCATTTT
cdr3_aa: CASSSGQTNQPQHF

d_call: TRBD1
clone_size: .
v_call: TRBV30
j_call: TRBJ1-1
cdr3_nt: TGTGCCTGGAGCCTAACAGGGGCGAACACTGAAGCTTTCTTT
cdr3_aa: CAWSLTGANTEAFF

d_call: .
clone_size: .
v_call: TRBV29-1
j_call: TRBJ2-5
cdr3_nt: TGCAGCGTTAGAAATGGGCCACAACCGGCGGAGACCCAGTACTTC
cdr3_aa: CSVRNGPQPAETQYF

d_call: .
clone_size: once
v_call: TRBV21-1
j_call: TRBJ1-1
cdr3_nt: TGTGCCAGCAGCAAAGATTACAGAGAGTCCACTGAAGCTTTCTTT
cdr3_aa: CASSKDYRESTEAFF

d_call: .
clone_size: .
v_call: TRBV27
j_call: TRBJ1-5
cdr3_nt: TGTGCCAGCAGTCGGACTGAAAGCAATCAGCCCCAGCATTTT
cdr3_aa: CASSRTESNQPQHF

d_call: TRBD1
clone_size: few
v_call: TRBV30
j_call: TRBJ1-2
cdr3_nt: TGTGCCTGGAGTACCCGGACAGGGGGCTACACCTTC
cdr3_aa: CAWSTRTGGYTF

d_call: .
clone_size: once
v_call: TRBV30
j_call: TRBJ1-3
cdr3_nt: TGTGCACGGAGCCCAGGGGCCGGAAACACCATATATTTT
cdr3_aa: CARSPGAGNTIYF

d_call: TRBD1
clone_size: .
v_call: TRBV7-2
j_call: TRBJ1-6
cdr3_nt: TGTGCCAGCAGCCGGGACAGAGTGTATAATTCACCCCTCCACTTT
cdr3_aa: CASSRDRVYNSPLHF

d_call: .
clone_size: .
v_call: TRBV6-5
j_call: TRBJ1-1
cdr3_nt: TGTGCCAGCATAGAGAGCGGGGGAGGTTGGACTGAAGCTTTCTTT
cdr3_aa: CASIESGGGWTEAFF

d_call: TRBD1
clone_size: few
v_call: TRBV2
j_call: TRBJ1-5
cdr3_nt: TGTGCCAGCACCGGACAGGGGGGACAGCCCCAGCATTTT
cdr3_aa: CASTGQGGQPQHF

d_call: .
clone_size: .
v_call: TRBV5-8
j_call: TRBJ2-5
cdr3_nt: TGTGCCAGCAGCTTGGACAGGGCGGGCCAGTACTTC
cdr3_aa: CASSLDRAGQYF

d_call: TRBD1
clone_size: .
v_call: TRBV19
j_call: TRBJ1-6
cdr3_nt: TGTGCCAGTGGGGACAGCTATAATTCACCCCTCCACTTT
cdr3_aa: CASGDSYNSPLHF

d_call: TRBD1
clone_size: .
v_call: TRBV4-3
j_call: TRBJ2-5
cdr3_nt: TGCGCCAGCAGCCAAGATAGGGGACAGTGGGTGGAGACCCAGTACTTC
cdr3_aa: CASSQDRGQWVETQYF